This T cell receptor (beta chain) was recovered during a study of blood T cell repertoires in COVID-19. Overall study context: Nucleic acid was either cDNA or gDNA, and it came from T cells, B-cell-depleted T cells, or PBMCs.

The CDR3 is 15 residues long. Trimming took off 3 bases at V and 2 bases at J, with 7 bases between the two ends. The germline CDR1 and CDR2 sequences are KGHDR and SFDVKD. Profiled with immunoSEQ multiplex PCR; TCRdb holds only in-frame clones, not every one. The sample records fewer than 85,000 clones, around nine tenths being singletons. This TCR came from a human donor in a cohort sampled during active COVID-19. Specimen: peripheral blood. The chain couples TRBV24-1 to TRBJ2-6; possibly TRBD2 for D (5 bases). The CDR3 spells CATSDRGTGANVLTF. CDR3 sequence (DNA): TGTGCCACCAGTGATAGAGGGACTGGGGCCAACGTCCTGACTTTC.